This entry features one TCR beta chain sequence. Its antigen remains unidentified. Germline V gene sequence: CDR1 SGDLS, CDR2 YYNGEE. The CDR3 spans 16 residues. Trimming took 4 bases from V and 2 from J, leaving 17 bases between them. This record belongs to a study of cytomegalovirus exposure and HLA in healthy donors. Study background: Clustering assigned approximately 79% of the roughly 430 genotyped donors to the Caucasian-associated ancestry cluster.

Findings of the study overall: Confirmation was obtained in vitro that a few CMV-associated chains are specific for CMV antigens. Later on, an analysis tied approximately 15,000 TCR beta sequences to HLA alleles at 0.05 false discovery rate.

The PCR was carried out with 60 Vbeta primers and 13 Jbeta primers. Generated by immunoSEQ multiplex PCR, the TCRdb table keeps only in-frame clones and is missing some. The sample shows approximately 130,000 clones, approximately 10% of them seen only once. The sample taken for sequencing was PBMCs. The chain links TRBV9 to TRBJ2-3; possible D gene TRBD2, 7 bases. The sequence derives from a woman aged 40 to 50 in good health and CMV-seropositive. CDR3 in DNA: TGTGCCAGCAGCTTAAGGGGGGGGGACAACACAGATACGCAGTATTTT. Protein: CASSLRGGDNTDTQYF.